Listed below are T cell receptor beta chains from one sample, sequenced in a study of response to subunit inactivated influenza vaccine. MiXCR was run by TCRdb on the RT-PCR reads, yielding one entry per CDR3 protein. The sample holds about 520,000 distinct CDR3 sequences, 25% seen once. The starting material was CD4+ T cells sorted from PBMCs, obtained 5 days after vaccination. Source of these receptors: a man aged 50 or older who received an inactivated influenza vaccine. Both conserved end residues are part of each CDR3. D genes are given only for firm matches. Clone size is given for some rows only: seen once, a few or many times, or a class if the clone is expanded.

size,D,V,J,DNA,CDR3
few,.,TRBV28,TRBJ2-2,TGTGCCAGCAGCTCCTCCGGACTTACCCCCACCGGGGAGCTGTTTTTT,CASSSSGLTPTGELFF
few,.,TRBV4-1,TRBJ2-7,TGCGCCAGCAGCCAAAACTCGAACGGCTACGAGCAGTACTTC,CASSQNSNGYEQYF
.,TRBD1,TRBV7-2,TRBJ2-5,TGTGCCAGCAGCTTACCCGGGACAGGGAGAGAGACCCAGTACTTC,CASSLPGTGRETQYF
few,.,TRBV7-8,TRBJ1-1,TGTGCCAGCAGCACACCGGGACGGATGAACACTGAAGCTTTCTTT,CASSTPGRMNTEAFF
.,TRBD1,TRBV12-3/TRBV12-4,TRBJ2-5,TGTGCCAGCAGACACAGGACAGGGGACTCGGAGACCCAGTACTTC,CASRHRTGDSETQYF
many,.,TRBV5-1,TRBJ2-1,TGCGCCAGCAGCTTGGGTGCTAGCTTCAATGAGCAGTTCTTC,CASSLGASFNEQFF
.,TRBD2,TRBV7-3,TRBJ2-7,TGTGCCAGCAGCAATCCTGCTAGCGGGAACTCCTACGAGCAGTACTTC,CASSNPASGNSYEQYF
.,.,TRBV9,TRBJ1-5,TGTGCCAGCAGCCCAGAGGGGAGGTTTGGCAATCAGCCCCAGCATTTT,CASSPEGRFGNQPQHF
few,.,TRBV20-1,TRBJ2-3,TGCAGTGCACCTCGACAGGCGGGGCGGGGTACAGATACGCAGTATTTT,CSAPRQAGRGTDTQYF
few,.,TRBV20-1,TRBJ2-3,TGCAGTGCTACCAAAGACAGAACAGATACGCAGTATTTT,CSATKDRTDTQYF
few,TRBD2,TRBV5-1,TRBJ2-2,TGCGCCAGCAGCTGGGGGACTAGCAGGGCCGGGGAGCTGTTTTTT,CASSWGTSRAGELFF
few,.,TRBV20-1,TRBJ1-1,TGCAGTGCCGACGGCTGGACGGCGAACACTGAAGCTTTCTTT,CSADGWTANTEAFF
few,TRBD2,TRBV7-2,TRBJ2-1,TGTGCCAGCAGCTTAAGATCAGGACTAGCGACCAATGAGCAGTTCTTC,CASSLRSGLATNEQFF
.,.,TRBV28,TRBJ2-7,TGTGCCAGCAGCTTCGGACAGCGGACTATCAACTTC,CASSFGQRTINF
.,TRBD1,TRBV4-3,TRBJ2-7,TGCGCCCCCGGGCAGGGGGCCCACGAGCAGTACTTC,CAPGQGAHEQYF
few,.,TRBV20-1,TRBJ2-7,TGCAGTGCTACAACAGGACCGCGCGAGCAGTACTTC,CSATTGPREQYF
.,TRBD1,TRBV28,TRBJ1-4,TGTGCCAGCAGTGGAATCGGGACAGGGAAGGCTGAAAAACTGTTTTTT,CASSGIGTGKAEKLFF
few,.,TRBV7-3,TRBJ2-2,TGTGCCAGCAGCATAGGAGGGGGCTCGAACACCGGGGAGCTGTTTTTT,CASSIGGGSNTGELFF
few,TRBD1,TRBV6-5,TRBJ1-2,TGTGCCAGCAGTTACTCGGGGACAGGGCCGACGGGTGGCTACACCTTC,CASSYSGTGPTGGYTF
few,.,TRBV29-1,TRBJ2-1,TGCAGCGTTGAAGGACAGAGGCCGGGGACCAGGCAGTTCTTC,CSVEGQRPGTRQFF
few,.,TRBV6-2/TRBV6-3,TRBJ2-3,TGTGCCAGCAGTGACCTCACAGATACGCAGTATTTT,CASSDLTDTQYF
.,TRBD1,TRBV24-1,TRBJ2-3,TGTGCCACCAGTGATCCCGGGACAGCTAGCACAGATACGCAGTATTTT,CATSDPGTASTDTQYF
.,.,TRBV4-3,TRBJ2-5,TGCGCCAGCAGCCAAGATCAAGGTATCCAAGAGACCCAGTACTTC,CASSQDQGIQETQYF
.,TRBD2,TRBV7-2,TRBJ2-2,TGTGCCAGCAGCTTAAGGCCCCTAGCGGGAGAGGCCGGGGAGCTGTTTTTT,CASSLRPLAGEAGELFF
few,.,TRBV7-2,TRBJ1-1,TGTGCCAGCACCCCTAGCCAGGCTAACACTGAAGCTTTCTTT,CASTPSQANTEAFF
.,.,TRBV29-1,TRBJ2-5,TGCAGCGTTCAACAGGTTTTCAAAGAGACCCAGTACTTC,CSVQQVFKETQYF
.,.,TRBV20-1,TRBJ2-5,TGCAGTGCTAGGCTCGGCAACCAAGAGACCCAGTACTTC,CSARLGNQETQYF
many,.,TRBV12-3/TRBV12-4,TRBJ1-2,TGTGCCAGCAGTTCCCACAAGATTGCGTATGGCTACACCTTC,CASSSHKIAYGYTF
few,TRBD2,TRBV20-1,TRBJ2-1,TGCAGTGCTAGTATACTAGCGGGGAGCTCCTACAATGAGCAGTTCTTC,CSASILAGSSYNEQFF
few,.,TRBV20-1,TRBJ1-2,TGCAGTGCTAGTCTCGCGGGTCGCTATGGCTACACCTTC,CSASLAGRYGYTF
.,TRBD1,TRBV20-1,TRBJ2-2,TGCAGTTCGCCGGGACAGGGGTCCGGGGAGCTGTTTTTT,CSSPGQGSGELFF
.,.,TRBV2,TRBJ1-1,TGTGCCAGCATTACTGACGGGAACACTGAAGCTTTCTTT,CASITDGNTEAFF
few,.,TRBV6-1,TRBJ1-4,TGTGCCAGCAGTGAACAGGGAGTAGGTGAAAAACTGTTTTTT,CASSEQGVGEKLFF
few,.,TRBV7-2,TRBJ1-6,TGTGCCAGCAGCTTAGCAAGAGGGCAGAGTTCACCCCTCCACTTT,CASSLARGQSSPLHF
.,TRBD1,TRBV20-1,TRBJ2-4,TGCAGTGCTAGAGGACAGGGGGTGTTAGCCAAAAACATTCAGTACTTC,CSARGQGVLAKNIQYF
few,.,TRBV5-1,TRBJ2-2,TGCGCCAGCAGGCGGGACTCCCTTCTCGGGGAGCTGTTTTTT,CASRRDSLLGELFF
.,.,TRBV7-9,TRBJ2-3,TGTGCCAGCAGCCGGGTCAGCGGGCAGTATTTT,CASSRVSGQYF
.,TRBD2,TRBV7-2,TRBJ2-5,TGTGCCAGCACCCTTAGCGGGGGGGCAGGAGAGACCCAGTACTTC,CASTLSGGAGETQYF
.,.,TRBV18,TRBJ2-7,TGTGCCAGCTCAAGCAGCAGCTCCTACGAGCAGTACTTC,CASSSSSSYEQYF
few,.,TRBV6-6,TRBJ2-7,TGTGCCAGCAGTTACGCAGGGTCGGAGCAGTACTTC,CASSYAGSEQYF
.,.,TRBV20-1,TRBJ2-7,TGCAGTGCTAGAGATGGCAGGGGAGGTCGCCACGAGCAGTACTTC,CSARDGRGGRHEQYF
many,.,TRBV29-1,TRBJ1-1,TGCACTTCGACAGAGAACACTGAAGCTTTCTTT,CTSTENTEAFF
many,.,TRBV5-1,TRBJ2-1,TGCGCCAGCAGCTTGGGATACGATGAGCAGTTCTTC,CASSLGYDEQFF
.,TRBD2,TRBV6-1,TRBJ2-3,TGTGCCAGCAGTGTTCGACTAGCGGGGACAGATACGCAGTATTTT,CASSVRLAGTDTQYF
few,TRBD2,TRBV28,TRBJ2-2,TGTGCCAGCATAACCTTAGCGGGATGGGGGAACACCGGGGAGCTGTTTTTT,CASITLAGWGNTGELFF
many,.,TRBV20-1,TRBJ2-5,TGCAGTGCTAGAGATAGCGCGGCACAAGAGACCCAGTACTTC,CSARDSAAQETQYF
.,TRBD1,TRBV20-1,TRBJ1-5,TGCAGTGCTAGAGAAACAGGGGGCCAGGGTCAGCCCCAGCATTTT,CSARETGGQGQPQHF
few,.,TRBV12-3/TRBV12-4,TRBJ2-3,TGTGCCAGCAGTTTAGGGTGGGCAGATACGCAGTATTTT,CASSLGWADTQYF
few,TRBD2,TRBV11-2,TRBJ2-1,TGTGCCAGCAGCTTAGGTTCCTCGACGGGACTAGCATCTTACAATGAGCAGTTCTTC,CASSLGSSTGLASYNEQFF
few,TRBD1,TRBV15,TRBJ1-2,TGTGCCACCAGCAGATTCAACAGGGGCGGCTATGGCTACACCTTC,CATSRFNRGGYGYTF
.,.,TRBV5-1,TRBJ1-5,TGCGCCAGCAGCGAAGGGCGGCGCGGGCAGCCCCAGCATTTT,CASSEGRRGQPQHF
few,.,TRBV12-3/TRBV12-4,TRBJ2-1,TGTGCCAGCAGTTTACGGCCAAATGAGCAGTTCTTC,CASSLRPNEQFF
.,.,TRBV7-2,TRBJ1-2,TGTGCCAGCAGCGTAGTAGACGGAAACTATGGCTACACCTTC,CASSVVDGNYGYTF
.,TRBD2,TRBV9,TRBJ2-7,TGTGCCAGCAGCCCTGGCGCGGGGGGGGTCTCCTACGAGCAGTACTTC,CASSPGAGGVSYEQYF